This TCR beta chain was captured by sequencing in a study of response to subunit inactivated influenza vaccine. J was trimmed by 6 bases and V by 1 base; bases with no gene match: 18. CDR3 length: 19 amino acids. Per germline, CDR1 LNHNV and CDR2 YYDKDF (reference sequence). TCRdb reprocessed the RT-PCR reads via MiXCR and lists one record per CDR3 protein. The data contain about 190,000 distinct CDR3 sequences, 13% to 15% of them singletons. Study-wide results and caveats: Few new T cells, the authors suggested, are recruited by each seasonal influenza vaccination.

As concerns this clonotype: Its antigen is unidentified.

Material: CD8+ T cells sorted from PBMCs, obtained roughly 5 days after vaccination. This TCR was sampled from a man aged 45-65 years who received an inactivated influenza vaccine. The chain couples TRBV15 to TRBJ1-5; 7 nucleotides match TRBD1. CDR3 residues: CATSRASSATDRVTQPQHF. For the CDR3, the DNA is TGTGCCACCAGCAGAGCATCGTCGGCAACCGACAGGGTTACTCAGCCCCAGCATTTT.